This T cell receptor (beta chain) was recorded in a study of T cells in narcolepsy. Across the study: Healthy controls were enrolled alongside patients with narcolepsy type 1 or type 2.

With respect to this clone: The antigen is undetermined. One junction end disagrees with the germline gene, perhaps due to a read error.

The germline CDR1 and CDR2 sequences are MNHNY and SVGAGI (reference sequence). The CDR3 extends over 15 amino acids. Regarding the study as a whole: Healthy controls reportedly lacked the autoreactive clonotypes serially found in patients' blood. HCRT-specific and TRIB2-specific autoreactive clonotypes appeared among same-patient CSF and blood CD4+ clonotypes.

TCRdb's table, derived via immunoSEQ multiplex PCR, lists solely in-frame clones and lacks some. The table lists 25,000 to 30,000 clones, approximately 80% of them singletons, with 3% to 4% in the top ten. The sample consisted of CD45RA- memory CD4+ T cells from PBMCs. The sequence came from a human donor with narcolepsy. The chain joins TRBV6-6 to TRBJ1-1, with a tentative D call TRBD1 (5 bases). The CDR3 loop reads CAISETEAGRTEAFF. For the CDR3, the DNA is TGTGCCATCAGTGAGACGGAGGCAGGGAGGACTGAAGCTTTCTTT.